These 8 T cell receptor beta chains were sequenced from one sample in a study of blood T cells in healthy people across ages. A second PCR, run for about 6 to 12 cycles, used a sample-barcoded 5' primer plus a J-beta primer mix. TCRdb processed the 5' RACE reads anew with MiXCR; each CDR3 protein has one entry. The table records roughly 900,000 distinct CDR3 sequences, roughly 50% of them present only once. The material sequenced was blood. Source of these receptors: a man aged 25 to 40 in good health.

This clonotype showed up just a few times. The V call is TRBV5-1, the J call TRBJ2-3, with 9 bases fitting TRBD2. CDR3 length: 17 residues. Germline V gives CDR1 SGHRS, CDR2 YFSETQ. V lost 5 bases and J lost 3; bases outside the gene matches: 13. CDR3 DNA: TGCGCCAGCAGTGGTAGCGGGGGCACCCCAAGTACAGATACGCAGTATTTT. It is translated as CASSGSGGTPSTDTQYF.

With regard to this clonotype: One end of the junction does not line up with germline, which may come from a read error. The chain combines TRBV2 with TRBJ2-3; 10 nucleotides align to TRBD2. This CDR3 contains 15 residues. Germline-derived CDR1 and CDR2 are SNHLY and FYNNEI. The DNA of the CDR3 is TGTGCCAACAGTTCTAGCGGGGGACGCACAGATACGCAGTATTTT. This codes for CANSSSGGRTDTQYF.

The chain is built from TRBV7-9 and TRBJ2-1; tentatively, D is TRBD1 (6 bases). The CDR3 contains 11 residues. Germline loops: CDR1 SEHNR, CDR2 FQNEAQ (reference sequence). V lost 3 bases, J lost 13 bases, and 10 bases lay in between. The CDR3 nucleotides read TGTGCCAGCAGCTTCATGGGGGCTCAGTTCTTC. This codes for CASSFMGAQFF. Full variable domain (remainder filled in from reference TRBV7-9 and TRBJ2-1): DTGVSQNPRHKITKRGQNVTFRCDPISEHNRLYWYRQTLGQGPEFLTYFQNEAQLEKSRLLSDRFSAERPKGSFSTLEIQRTEQGDSAMYLCASSFMGAQFFGPGTRLTVL.

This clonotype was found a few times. CDR3 nucleotides: TGTGGCACCCAGAGTTCCTATAATTCACCCCTCCACTTT. Protein sequence: CGTQSSYNSPLHF. The chain joins TRBV10-3 to TRBJ1-6, with no clear D. Germline values: CDR1 ENHRY, CDR2 SYGVKD. The CDR3 has 13 residues.

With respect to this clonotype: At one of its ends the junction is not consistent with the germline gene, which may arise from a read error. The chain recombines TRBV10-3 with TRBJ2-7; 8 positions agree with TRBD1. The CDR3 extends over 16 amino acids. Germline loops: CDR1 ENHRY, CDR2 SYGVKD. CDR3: CVISESVRRDRGEQYF. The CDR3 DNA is TGTGTCATCAGTGAGTCAGTCCGGAGAGACAGGGGCGAGCAGTACTTC.

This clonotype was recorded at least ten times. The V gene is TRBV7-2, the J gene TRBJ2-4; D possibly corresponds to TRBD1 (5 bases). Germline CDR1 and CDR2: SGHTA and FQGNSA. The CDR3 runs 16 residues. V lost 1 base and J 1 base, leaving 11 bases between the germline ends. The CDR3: CASSLERAGAKNIQYF. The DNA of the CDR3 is TGTGCCAGCAGCTTAGAAAGGGCAGGGGCCAAAAACATTCAGTACTTC.

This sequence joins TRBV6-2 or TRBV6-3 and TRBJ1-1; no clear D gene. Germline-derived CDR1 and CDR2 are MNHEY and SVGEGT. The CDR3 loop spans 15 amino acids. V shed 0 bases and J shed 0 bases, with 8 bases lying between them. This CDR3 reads CASSYSHSLNTEAFF. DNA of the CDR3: TGTGCCAGCAGTTACTCGCATTCCTTGAACACTGAAGCTTTCTTT.

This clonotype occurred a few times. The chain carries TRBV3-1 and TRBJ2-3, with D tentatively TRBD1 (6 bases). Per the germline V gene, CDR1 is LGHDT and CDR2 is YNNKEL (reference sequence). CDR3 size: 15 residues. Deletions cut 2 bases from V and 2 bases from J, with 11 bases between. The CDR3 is CASSQQRGITDTQYF. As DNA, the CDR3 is TGTGCCAGCAGCCAACAAAGGGGGATCACAGATACGCAGTATTTT.